One sample yielded the 21 T cell receptor beta chains listed below, sequenced in a study of T cells in Graves' hyperthyroidism and ophthalmopathy. RNA transcripts served as the template for amplifying TCR beta CDR3 regions. The HTBI set primed first-round TCR CDR3 RT-PCR. From the multiplex PCR reads, TCRdb called clonotypes with MiXCR, one entry per CDR3 protein. Of around 600,000 distinct CDR3 sequences listed, around 14% are singletons. Material: blood. Receptors originate from a woman between 18 and 29 years old with Graves' ophthalmopathy.

This clonotype occurred many times. The chain joins TRBV7-3 to TRBJ1-5; no clear D. V gave up 2 bases and J gave up 4 bases, with 12 bases separating them. This CDR3 has 15 residues. The V gene's germline CDR1 is SGHTA and CDR2 FQGTGA. CDR3 residues: CASSLQEATNQPQHF. The DNA of the CDR3 is TGTGCCAGCAGCTTACAAGAGGCGACTAATCAGCCCCAGCATTTT.

This clonotype has a handful of counts. The V and J genes are TRBV19 and TRBJ2-2; TRBD2 is a possible D gene (5 bases). Germline CDR1 is LNHDA and CDR2 is SQIVND (reference sequence). The CDR3 totals 17 residues. Trimming removed 6 bases at V and 5 bases at J, with 22 bases between. The CDR3 bases are TGTGCCAGTAGATCCCCGGCCGGGTGGCCGGGGACCGGGGAGCTGTTTTTT. Translation: CASRSPAGWPGTGELFF. Based on the CDR3 plus reference TRBV19 and TRBJ2-2, the full variable domain is DGGITQSPKYLFRKEGQNVTLSCEQNLNHDAMYWYRQDPGQGLRLIYYSQIVNDFQKGDIAEGYSVSREKKESFPLTVTSAQKNPTAFYLCASRSPAGWPGTGELFFGEGSRLTVL.

This clonotype was detected a few times. This chain joins TRBV27 and TRBJ2-1; the D gene is possibly TRBD2 (6 bases). Germline lookup yields CDR1 MNHEY and CDR2 SMNVEV (reference sequence). CDR3 length: 15 residues. Trimming took 5 bases from V and 4 from J, leaving 15 bases between them. The CDR3 reads CASSPVAVPYNEQFF. Here the CDR3 DNA reads TGTGCCAGCAGTCCCGTAGCGGTTCCGTACAATGAGCAGTTCTTC.

This clonotype was detected only a few times. The V call is TRBV27, the J call TRBJ2-7; 15 nucleotides line up with TRBD2. The ends lost 5 bases at V and 0 bases at J; junction bases unmatched: 8. This CDR3 has 18 amino acids. Germline CDR1 MNHEY, CDR2 SMNVEV (reference sequence). CDR3 in amino acids: CASSPGLAGGTPSYEQYF. CDR3 in DNA: TGTGCCAGCAGTCCGGGACTAGCGGGAGGAACACCCTCCTACGAGCAGTACTTC.

At least ten counts were recorded for this clonotype. The chain uses TRBV20-1 and TRBJ1-2, with TRBD1 identical over 8 bases. The CDR3 is 12 amino acids. The J segment lost 5 bases and the V segment lost 4 bases, leaving 3 bases of the junction unmatched. The germline gives CDR1 DFQATT, CDR2 SNEGSKA (reference sequence). CDR3 in amino acids: CSANGQGYGYTF. The CDR3 bases are TGCAGTGCTAACGGACAGGGTTATGGCTACACCTTC.

This clonotype was picked up many times. The chain is built from TRBV18 and TRBJ1-1; 7 bases fit TRBD1. V dropped 2 bases and J dropped 5; count of bases not matched to a gene: 8. This CDR3 spans 15 amino acids. The germline V gene encodes CDR1 KGHSH and CDR2 LQKENI. CDR3 protein: CASSPGQVVRTEAFF. DNA of the CDR3: TGTGCCAGCTCACCAGGACAGGTTGTTCGGACTGAAGCTTTCTTT.

This clonotype was observed at least ten times. This chain joins TRBV6-2 or TRBV6-3 and TRBJ2-3; 8 bases line up with TRBD1. The CDR3 has 16 amino acids. Per the germline V gene, CDR1 is MNHEY and CDR2 is SVGEGT. The V gene end was trimmed by 6 bases and the J gene end by 2 bases; junction bases not matched to a gene: 10. The CDR3: CASSLRGTGYTDTQYF. The CDR3 DNA reads TGTGCCAGCAGCCTACGCGGGACAGGATACACAGATACGCAGTATTTT.

Ten or more counts support this clonotype. The chain is built from TRBV7-9 and TRBJ1-5, with a weak D call TRBD1 (6 bases). This CDR3 contains 13 residues. Looked up from germline, CDR1 is SEHNR and CDR2 is FQNEAQ (reference sequence). V was shortened by 2 bases and J by 6 bases, with 8 bases between the two germline ends. The CDR3 sequence is CASSLTGSQPQHF. In DNA, the CDR3 is TGTGCCAGCAGCTTAACAGGGAGTCAGCCCCAGCATTTT. Together with reference TRBV7-9 and TRBJ1-5, the CDR3 gives the full variable domain: DTGVSQNPRHKITKRGQNVTFRCDPISEHNRLYWYRQTLGQGPEFLTYFQNEAQLEKSRLLSDRFSAERPKGSFSTLEIQRTEQGDSAMYLCASSLTGSQPQHFGDGTRLSIL.

This clonotype has ten or more counts. The V gene is TRBV5-8, the J gene TRBJ2-7; D not certain. V lost 0 bases and J 5 bases, leaving 6 bases between the germline ends. The CDR3 runs to 12 residues. Germline V gene lookup returns CDR1 SGHTS and CDR2 YDEGEE. CDR3 coding DNA: TGTGCCAGCAGCTTGGGCAGTAACGAGCAGTACTTC. This sequence encodes CASSLGSNEQYF.

This rearrangement joins TRBV18 to TRBJ2-1; D uncertain. V dropped 6 bases and J dropped 5 bases, with 11 bases sitting between them. CDR1 KGHSH and CDR2 LQKENI come from the germline V gene. This CDR3 has 13 amino acids. The CDR3 loop is CASSPTAHNEQFF. The CDR3 DNA sequence: TGTGCCAGCTCCCCGACTGCCCACAATGAGCAGTTCTTC. Full variable domain (rest looked up from reference TRBV18 and TRBJ2-1): NAGVMQNPRHLVRRRGQEARLRCSPMKGHSHVYWYRQLPEEGLKFMVYLQKENIIDESGMPKERFSAEFPKEGPSILRIQQVVRGDSAAYFCASSPTAHNEQFFGPGTRLTVL.

Many counts were recorded for this clonotype. V is TRBV20-1 and J is TRBJ2-3; the D gene could be TRBD1 or TRBD2 (5 bases each). CDR1 and CDR2 from the germline V gene are DFQATT and SNEGSKA (reference sequence). The ends were cut back, 5 bases at V and 2 bases at J, with 14 bases in the middle. The CDR3 extends over 14 amino acids. The CDR3 sequence is CSAGRDVYTDTQYF. The DNA for the CDR3 is TGCAGTGCTGGCCGGGACGTTTACACAGATACGCAGTATTTT.

In its sample, this clonotype was seen a few times. This chain links TRBV4-2 with TRBJ2-1; D possibly corresponds to TRBD1 (6 bases). Trimming removed 2 bases from V and 4 bases from J, with 18 bases in between. Germline CDR1 reads LGHNA; CDR2 reads YNFKEQ. This CDR3 has 17 amino acids. The CDR3 region has the DNA TGTGCCAGCAGCCAAACCGTGGACAGCCCGGAGTACAATGAGCAGTTCTTC. It codes for CASSQTVDSPEYNEQFF.

This clonotype has a count of ten or more. The V call is TRBV29-1, the J call TRBJ1-2; possible D gene TRBD1, 6 bases. The CDR3 sequence is 18 residues long. The V and J ends lost 6 bases and 0 bases respectively, with 26 bases between them. Germline V gene data show CDR1 as SQVTM and CDR2 as ANQGSEA. CDR3 loop: CSVDTGTDRFSANYGYTF. The CDR3 nucleotides are TGCAGCGTGGACACCGGGACCGACAGGTTCTCGGCTAACTATGGCTACACCTTC.

This clonotype was seen many times. The rearrangement links TRBV12-5 to TRBJ2-7; D is unclear. Germline CDR1 and CDR2: LGHNT and FRNRAP. Trimming cost V 4 bases and J 3 bases, with 19 bases left between them. The CDR3 length is 16 residues. The CDR3 spells CASGSINQSARYEQYF. DNA of the CDR3: TGTGCTAGTGGTTCGATTAACCAAAGTGCGCGCTACGAGCAGTACTTC.

Only a few counts were recorded for this clonotype. The V and J genes are TRBV4-1 and TRBJ2-7; 9 positions match TRBD1. The CDR3 length is 16 residues. In germline, CDR1 is MGHRA, CDR2 YSYEKL. With 2 bases clipped from V and 0 bases from J, the junction kept 5 bases outside the gene matches. The DNA of the CDR3 is TGCGCCAGCAGCCAAAACCCGACAGGGGGCTCCTACGAGCAGTACTTC. Translated: CASSQNPTGGSYEQYF.

As for this clonotype: It may be a read error: a sequence one base away is much more abundant. This rearrangement joins TRBV11-2 to TRBJ2-4; no definite D call. Germline CDR1 is SGHAT and CDR2 is FQNNGV. The V end lost 2 bases, the J end lost 3 bases, and 17 bases lay between the germline ends. This CDR3 is 17 amino acids long. In nucleotides, the CDR3 is TGTGCCAGCAGCTTAATCGAGGCCTCAATAGTCAAAAACATTCAGTACTTC. It yields the protein CASSLIEASIVKNIQYF. The whole variable domain, filled in from reference TRBV11-2 and TRBJ2-4, reads EAGVAQSPRYKIIEKRQSVAFWCNPISGHATLYWYQQILGQGPKLLIQFQNNGVVDDSQLPKDRFSAERLKGVDSTLKIQPAKLEDSAVYLCASSLIEASIVKNIQYFGAGTRLSVL.

This sequence joins TRBV7-2 and TRBJ2-7, with 10 bases matching TRBD1. This CDR3 is built from 14 residues. Germline lookup yields CDR1 SGHTA and CDR2 FQGNSA. J was trimmed by 6 bases and V by 4 bases; bases with no gene match: 6. The CDR3 DNA reads TGTGCCAGCAGCTACCCGACAGGGGGCTGCGAGCAGTACTTC. Amino acid sequence: CASSYPTGGCEQYF.

Many counts were recorded for this clonotype. The V gene is TRBV20-1, the J gene TRBJ2-4; 8 bases match TRBD1. The germline gives CDR1 DFQATT, CDR2 SNEGSKA (reference sequence). This CDR3 is built from 14 residues. V trimming: 3 bases; J trimming: 5 bases; junction bases outside the gene matches: 6. This CDR3 is CSARYRGKENIQYF. The CDR3 coding sequence is TGCAGTGCTAGGTACAGGGGGAAAGAAAACATTCAGTACTTC.

The V call is TRBV24-1, the J call TRBJ2-7; a possible D gene is TRBD1 (5 bases). This CDR3 comprises 13 residues. Looked up from germline, CDR1 is KGHDR and CDR2 is SFDVKD. V lost 4 bases to trimming and J lost 3 bases, with 9 bases between them. This chain's CDR3 is CATSEHTGYEQYF. The CDR3 DNA reads TGTGCCACCAGTGAACATACAGGCTACGAGCAGTACTTC.

This clonotype showed up many times. The chain links TRBV11-3 to TRBJ2-2; TRBD1 agrees at 7 bases. V shed 5 bases, J shed 6 bases, and the junction held 12 bases outside the gene matches. Per germline, CDR1 SGHNT and CDR2 YENEEA. CDR3 length: 16 residues. CDR3 protein: CASSPTGATFPGELFF. As DNA, the CDR3 is TGTGCCAGCAGCCCCACAGGGGCAACTTTTCCCGGGGAGCTGTTTTTT.

This clonotype showed up just a few times. This sequence joins TRBV9 and TRBJ1-2, with D possibly TRBD1 on 5 matching bases. Germline CDR1 is SGDLS and CDR2 is YYNGEE. V dropped 0 bases and J dropped 12 bases, with 12 bases sitting between them. The CDR3 covers 12 residues. The CDR3 bases are TGTGCCAGCAGCGTAGGTTGGGGACCCCACACCTTC. It encodes CASSVGWGPHTF. The variable domain in full, with the rest retrieved from reference TRBV9 and TRBJ1-2, is DSGVTQTPKHLITATGQRVTLRCSPRSGDLSVYWYQQSLDQGLQFLIQYYNGEERAKGNILERFSAQQFPDLHSELNLSSLELGDSALYFCASSVGWGPHTFGSGTRLTVV.